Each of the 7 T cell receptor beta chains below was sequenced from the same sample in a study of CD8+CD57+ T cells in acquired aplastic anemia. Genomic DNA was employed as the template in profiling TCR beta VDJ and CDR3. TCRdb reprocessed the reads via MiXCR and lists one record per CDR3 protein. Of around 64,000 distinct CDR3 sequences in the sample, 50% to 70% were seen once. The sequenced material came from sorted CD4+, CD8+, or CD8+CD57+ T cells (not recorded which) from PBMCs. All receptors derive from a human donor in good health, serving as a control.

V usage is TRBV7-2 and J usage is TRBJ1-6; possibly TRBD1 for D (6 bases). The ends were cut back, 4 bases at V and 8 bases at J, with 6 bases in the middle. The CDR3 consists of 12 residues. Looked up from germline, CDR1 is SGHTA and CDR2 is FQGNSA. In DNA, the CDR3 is TGTGCCAGCAGCTACAGGGATTCACCCCTCCACTTT. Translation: CASSYRDSPLHF. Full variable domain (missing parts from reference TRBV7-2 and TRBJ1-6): GAGVSQSPSNKVTEKGKDVELRCDPISGHTALYWYRQSLGQGLEFLIYFQGNSAPDKSGLPSDRFSAERTGGSVSTLTIQRTQQEDSAVYLCASSYRDSPLHFGNGTRLTVT.

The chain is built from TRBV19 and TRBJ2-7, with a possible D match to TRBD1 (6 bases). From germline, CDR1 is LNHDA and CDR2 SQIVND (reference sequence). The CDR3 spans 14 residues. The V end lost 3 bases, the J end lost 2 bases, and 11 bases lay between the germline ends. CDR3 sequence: CASSITGGPYEQYF. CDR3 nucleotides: TGTGCCAGTAGTATTACTGGGGGCCCCTACGAGCAGTACTTC.

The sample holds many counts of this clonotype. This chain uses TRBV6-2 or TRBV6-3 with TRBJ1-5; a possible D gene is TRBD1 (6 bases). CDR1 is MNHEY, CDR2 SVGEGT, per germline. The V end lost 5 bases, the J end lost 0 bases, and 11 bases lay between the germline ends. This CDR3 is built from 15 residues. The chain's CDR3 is CASSPDRISNQPQHF. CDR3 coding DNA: TGTGCCAGCAGTCCTGACAGGATTAGCAATCAGCCCCAGCATTTT.

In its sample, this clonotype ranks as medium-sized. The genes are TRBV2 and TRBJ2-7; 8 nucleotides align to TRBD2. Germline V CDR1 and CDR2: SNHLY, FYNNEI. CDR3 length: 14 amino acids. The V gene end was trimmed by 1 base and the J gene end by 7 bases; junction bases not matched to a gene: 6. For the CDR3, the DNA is TGTGCCAGCAGTGAAGTACTAGCGGCTACGGAGCAGTACTTC. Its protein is CASSEVLAATEQYF. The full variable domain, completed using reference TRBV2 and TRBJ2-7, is EPEVTQTPSHQVTQMGQEVILRCVPISNHLYFYWYRQILGQKVEFLVSFYNNEISEKSEIFDDQFSVERPDGSNFTLKIRSTKLEDSAMYFCASSEVLAATEQYFGPGTRLTVT.

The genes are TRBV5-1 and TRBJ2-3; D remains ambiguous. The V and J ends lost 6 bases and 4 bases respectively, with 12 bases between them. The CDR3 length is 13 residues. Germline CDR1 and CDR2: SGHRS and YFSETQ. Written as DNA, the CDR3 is TGCGCCAGCACCCCCAGCGTCCCAGATACGCAGTATTTT. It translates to CASTPSVPDTQYF.

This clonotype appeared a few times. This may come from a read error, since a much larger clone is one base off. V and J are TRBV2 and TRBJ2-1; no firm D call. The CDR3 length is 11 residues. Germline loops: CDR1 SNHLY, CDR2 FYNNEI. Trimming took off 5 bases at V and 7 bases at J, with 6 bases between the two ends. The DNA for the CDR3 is TGTGCCAGCAGTTTAGGGAATGAGCAGTTCTTC. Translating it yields CASSLGNEQFF. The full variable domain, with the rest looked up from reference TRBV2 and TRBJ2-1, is EPEVTQTPSHQVTQMGQEVILRCVPISNHLYFYWYRQILGQKVEFLVSFYNNEISEKSEIFDDQFSVERPDGSNFTLKIRSTKLEDSAMYFCASSLGNEQFFGPGTRLTVL.

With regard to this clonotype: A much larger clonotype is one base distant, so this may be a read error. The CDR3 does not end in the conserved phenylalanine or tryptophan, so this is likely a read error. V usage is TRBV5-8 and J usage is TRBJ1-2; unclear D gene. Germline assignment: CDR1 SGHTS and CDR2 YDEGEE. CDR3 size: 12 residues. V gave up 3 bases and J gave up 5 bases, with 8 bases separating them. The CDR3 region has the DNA TGTGCCAGCAGCTCAGGACGGTATGGCTACACCTCC. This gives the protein CASSSGRYGYTS.